Many counts were recorded for the clone carrying this TCR beta chain. RNA transcripts served as template for amplifying TCR beta CDR3 sequences. First-round RT-PCR relied on HTBI primers, and a second-round multiplex PCR came next. TCRdb reprocessed the multiplex PCR reads with MiXCR, giving one entry per CDR3 protein. The profile covers 200,000 to 250,000 distinct CDR3 sequences, with 25% to 30% appearing a single time and around 9.8% taken by the ten largest. Unmatched junction bases numbered 3, after V lost 2 bases and J lost 2 bases. This CDR3 spans 14 amino acids. Germline CDR1 is SGHDT and CDR2 is YYEEEE. These data originate in a study of Graves' ophthalmopathy and Graves' hyperthyroidism.

Material for sequencing was peripheral blood. The chain recombines TRBV5-6 with TRBJ2-7; 8 bases are a match to TRBD2. The TCR sequence derives from a man in his fifties with Graves' ophthalmopathy. This chain's CDR3 is CASSFSGSPYEQYF. CDR3 sequence (DNA): TGTGCCAGCAGCTTCAGCGGGAGCCCCTACGAGCAGTACTTC.